These 22 T cell receptor beta chains share one sample of origin, sequenced in a study of neoadjuvant nivolumab and ipilimumab in lung cancer. Generated by immunoSEQ multiplex PCR, the TCRdb table keeps only in-frame clones and is missing some. The sample has more than 7,500 clones, 81% seen once. The input for sequencing was peripheral blood, taken before neoadjuvant nivolumab, alone or with ipilimumab. Receptor source: an adult with non-small cell lung cancer.

The gene calls are TRBV20-1 and TRBJ2-1; D gene ambiguous. CDR3 length equals 11 residues. Germline loops: CDR1 DFQATT, CDR2 SNEGSKA (reference sequence). V was trimmed by 7 bases and J by 10 bases, leaving 14 bases between them. The CDR3 sequence is CSGGVRNEQFF. In nucleotides, the CDR3 is TGCAGTGGTGGAGTGCGCAACGAGCAGTTCTTC.

The chain recombines TRBV28 with TRBJ1-3; D is possibly TRBD1 (5 bases). V lost 6 bases to trimming and J lost 0 bases, with 15 bases between them. The CDR3 sequence is 16 residues long. Germline V gene lookup returns CDR1 MDHEN and CDR2 SYDVKM. The CDR3 sequence: CASSLPTVSSGNTIYF. For the CDR3, the DNA is TGTGCCAGCAGCCTCCCGACAGTGAGCTCTGGAAACACCATATATTTT.

V gene TRBV11-1 combines with J gene TRBJ2-1; 8 bases map to TRBD2. V was pared by 5 bases and J by 5 bases, with 8 bases of the junction left unmatched. CDR1 and CDR2 (germline): SGHAT, FQDESV (reference sequence). This CDR3 comprises 15 residues. The CDR3: CASSTGLADHNEQFF. The CDR3 DNA reads as TGTGCCAGCAGCACAGGACTAGCAGACCACAATGAGCAGTTCTTC.

This chain connects TRBV7-2 to TRBJ2-7; D is tentatively TRBD1 or TRBD2 (5 bases each). The CDR3 has 15 residues. The V gene's germline CDR1 is SGHTA and CDR2 FQGNSA. Trimming shortened V by 5 bases and J by 4 bases, and 18 bases separated the two germline ends. CDR3: CASSLRGGRSYEQYF. The CDR3 DNA follows: TGTGCCAGCAGCCTCCGTGGGGGTAGGTCGTACGAGCAGTACTTC.

This rearrangement joins TRBV15 to TRBJ2-7, with TRBD1 matching over 7 bases. V lost 5 bases and J lost 5; bases outside the gene matches: 15. CDR3 length: 16 residues. Germline values: CDR1 LNHNV, CDR2 YYDKDF (reference sequence). CDR3 sequence: CATSGINRGSPHEQYF. The DNA of the CDR3 is TGTGCCACCAGCGGGATAAACAGGGGCTCCCCCCACGAGCAGTACTTC. Based on the CDR3 plus reference TRBV15 and TRBJ2-7, the full variable domain is DAMVIQNPRYQVTQFGKPVTLSCSQTLNHNVMYWYQQKSSQAPKLLFHYYDKDFNNEADTPDNFQSRRPNTSFCFLDIRSPGLGDTAMYLCATSGINRGSPHEQYFGPGTRLTVT.

The chain recombines TRBV7-8 with TRBJ2-1; 8 bases match TRBD2. J lost 3 bases, V lost 1 base, and 5 bases had no gene match. This CDR3 contains 16 residues. CDR1 SGHVS and CDR2 FQNEAQ come from the germline V gene. For the CDR3, the DNA is TGTGCCAGCAGCTTAGGGGCCGCGGGAGGCTACAATGAGCAGTTCTTC. As protein: CASSLGAAGGYNEQFF.

The V gene is TRBV2, the J gene TRBJ2-2; 7 bases are a match to TRBD1. The CDR3 length is 15 residues. J gave up 3 bases and V 6 bases, and 7 bases lay outside the gene matches. Germline CDR1 SNHLY, CDR2 FYNNEI. Here the CDR3 DNA reads TGTGCCAGCAGAGAACAGGGGAGCGACACCGGGGAGCTGTTTTTT. Protein product: CASREQGSDTGELFF.

The DNA of the CDR3 is TGCGCCAGCAGCTTGGAGAGACACTCCTACGAGCAGTACTTC. This sequence encodes CASSLERHSYEQYF. This chain joins TRBV5-1 and TRBJ2-7, with D uncertain. CDR3 size: 14 residues. CDR1 is SGHRS, CDR2 YFSETQ, per germline. Trimming removed 0 bases at V and 0 bases at J, with 7 bases between. The full variable domain, its missing parts supplied by reference TRBV5-1 and TRBJ2-7, is KAGVTQTPRYLIKTRGQQVTLSCSPISGHRSVSWYQQTPGQGLQFLFEYFSETQRNKGNFPGRFSGRQFSNSRSEMNVSTLELGDSALYLCASSLERHSYEQYFGPGTRLTVT.

This clone turned up a few times. The J gene is TRBJ1-1, the V gene TRBV28; no clear D. The ends were cut back, 3 bases at V and 8 bases at J, with 7 bases in the middle. The CDR3 consists of 11 residues. Germline loops: CDR1 MDHEN, CDR2 SYDVKM. CDR3 nucleotides: TGTGCCAGCAGTTTTGGGGTAGAAGCTTTCTTT. Translation: CASSFGVEAFF. Together with reference TRBV28 and TRBJ1-1, the CDR3 gives the full variable domain: DVKVTQSSRYLVKRTGEKVFLECVQDMDHENMFWYRQDPGLGLRLIYFSYDVKMKEKGDIPEGYSVSREKKERFSLILESASTNQTSMYLCASSFGVEAFFGQGTRLTVV.

V and J are TRBV9 and TRBJ2-2, with TRBD2 identical over 14 bases. The CDR3 has 18 residues. The V gene's germline CDR1 is SGDLS and CDR2 YYNGEE. V shed 0 bases, J shed 8 bases, and the junction held 9 bases outside the gene matches. Here the CDR3 reads CASSVVPGLAGEGGELFF. The CDR3 DNA follows: TGTGCCAGCAGCGTAGTCCCGGGACTAGCGGGAGAAGGAGGGGAGCTGTTTTTT.

The chain recombines TRBV28 with TRBJ1-5, with D possibly TRBD1 on 5 matching bases. V lost 4 bases and J lost 5, with 15 bases in between. CDR3 length: 15 residues. The V gene's germline CDR1 is MDHEN and CDR2 SYDVKM. CDR3 sequence reads: CASSSRFWGDQPQHF. The DNA for the CDR3 is TGTGCCAGCAGTTCCAGATTCTGGGGGGATCAGCCCCAGCATTTT. Complete variable domain (other parts from reference TRBV28 and TRBJ1-5): DVKVTQSSRYLVKRTGEKVFLECVQDMDHENMFWYRQDPGLGLRLIYFSYDVKMKEKGDIPEGYSVSREKKERFSLILESASTNQTSMYLCASSSRFWGDQPQHFGDGTRLSIL.

This clone was observed a single time. The chain employs TRBV6-1 and TRBJ2-5, with a possible D match to TRBD2 (6 bases). CDR1 and CDR2 (germline): MNHNS, SASEGT. Between the trimmed V and J ends, which lost 4 bases and 5 bases, there was a span of 14 bases. CDR3 size: 14 residues. CDR3 DNA sequence: TGTGCCAGCAGTGTCCTCACGGGGGTGGAGACCCAGTACTTC. Its translation: CASSVLTGVETQYF.

V usage is TRBV5-1 and J usage is TRBJ2-6; TRBD1 matches at 9 bases. The germline gives CDR1 SGHRS, CDR2 YFSETQ. Losses at the gene ends were 3 bases for V and 4 bases for J; bases not matched to a gene: 11. This CDR3 spans 18 amino acids. DNA for the CDR3: TGCGCCAGCAGCTCGCCGGGACAGGGCTTACGCGGGGCCAACGTCCTGACTTTC. This gives the protein CASSSPGQGLRGANVLTF.

The V and J genes are TRBV5-6 and TRBJ2-7; 12 positions agree with TRBD1. V trimming: 0 bases; J trimming: 3 bases; junction bases outside the gene matches: 4. This CDR3 has 16 residues. Germline V gene lookup returns CDR1 SGHDT and CDR2 YYEEEE. The CDR3 spells CASSLGGTGGFYEQYF. The CDR3 DNA reads as TGTGCCAGCAGCTTGGGGGGGACAGGGGGCTTCTACGAGCAGTACTTC.

V and J are TRBV11-3 and TRBJ1-1, with D unclear. CDR1 is SGHNT and CDR2 is YENEEA in the germline V gene. CDR3 length equals 14 residues. V dropped 5 bases and J dropped 6 bases, with 16 bases sitting between them. CDR3 region: CASSLNSAGSEAFF. CDR3 in DNA: TGTGCCAGCAGCCTCAACTCCGCCGGGTCTGAAGCTTTCTTT.

This chain links TRBV5-4 with TRBJ2-7; 8 bases fit TRBD1. Germline V lookup: CDR1 SGHNT, CDR2 YYREEE (reference sequence). CDR3 length equals 16 residues. V lost 4 bases, J lost 1 base, and 10 bases stayed unmatched. The CDR3 loop is CASSPHSQGVSYEQYF. CDR3 sequence (DNA): TGTGCCAGCAGCCCCCATTCACAGGGGGTATCCTACGAGCAGTACTTC.

This clone has just one count. The chain is built from TRBV28 and TRBJ2-1, with 7 bases matching TRBD1. Losses at the gene ends were 6 bases for V and 7 bases for J; bases not matched to a gene: 6. Germline assignment: CDR1 MDHEN and CDR2 SYDVKM. The CDR3 is 13 amino acids. The CDR3 sequence: CASSPIRGNEQFF. In DNA, the CDR3 is TGTGCCAGCAGCCCAATCAGGGGGAATGAGCAGTTCTTC. The entire variable domain, with the rest obtained from reference TRBV28 and TRBJ2-1, is as follows: DVKVTQSSRYLVKRTGEKVFLECVQDMDHENMFWYRQDPGLGLRLIYFSYDVKMKEKGDIPEGYSVSREKKERFSLILESASTNQTSMYLCASSPIRGNEQFFGPGTRLTVL.

The J gene is TRBJ1-4, the V gene TRBV29-1; 7 bases agree with TRBD1. The CDR3 covers 14 residues. Germline V gene lookup returns CDR1 SQVTM and CDR2 ANQGSEA. V gave up 6 bases and J gave up 2 bases; unmatched junction bases: 6. The CDR3 loop reads CSVTTGETNEKLFF. The DNA for the CDR3 is TGCAGCGTCACAACAGGGGAGACTAATGAAAAACTGTTTTTT.

The rearrangement uses TRBV7-6 and TRBJ2-5; 7 nucleotides match TRBD2. Trimming cost V 1 base and J 4 bases; bases outside gene matches: 3. The CDR3 covers 14 residues. Germline V gene sequence: CDR1 SGHVS, CDR2 FNYEAQ. CDR3 in DNA: TGTGCCAGCAGCTTAGGGGGGAGGGTAGAGACCCAGTACTTC. Its protein product is CASSLGGRVETQYF.

The chain has TRBV7-9 and TRBJ2-4; D possibly matches TRBD1 or TRBD2 (7 bases each). The CDR3 sequence is 16 residues long. Germline lookup yields CDR1 SEHNR and CDR2 FQNEAQ (reference sequence). The V gene lost 5 bases and the J gene lost 0 bases, with 14 bases spanning the gap. CDR3 DNA sequence: TGTGCCAGCAGCGATACAGGGGAGGGAGCCAAAAACATTCAGTACTTC. Residues: CASSDTGEGAKNIQYF.

This chain uses TRBV6-5 with TRBJ2-5; 9 nucleotides match TRBD2. The end of the DNA is better explained by TRBJ2-7, so the J call may be wrong. The CDR3 totals 15 residues. Germline CDR1 is MNHEY and CDR2 is SVGAGI. CDR3 nucleotides: TGTGCCAGCAGCCGGGCGGGGGGGCTCTCCTACGAGCAGTACTTC. Translated, it gives CASSRAGGLSYEQYF.

The V gene is TRBV18, the J gene TRBJ2-3, with D unresolved. CDR1 and CDR2 (germline): KGHSH, LQKENI. The CDR3 consists of 13 residues. With 3 bases removed from V and 0 bases from J, the gap between germline ends came to 4 bases. In DNA form, the CDR3 reads TGTGCCAGCTCACCCCCTAGCACAGATACGCAGTATTTT. This codes for CASSPPSTDTQYF.